This TCR beta chain comes out of a study of blood T cell repertoires in COVID-19. Ages ranged from roughly 18 to 95 years, with residence in about 23 US areas. Cohorts were assigned according to the clinical history that participants reported. TCRdb's copy holds only in-frame clones and misses some; the assay was immunoSEQ multiplex PCR. The table includes roughly 330,000 clones, 87% detected once. V was pared by 2 bases and J by 0 bases, with 5 bases between. The length of the CDR3 is 14 residues. CDR1 is KGHSH and CDR2 is LQKENI in the germline V gene. This receptor was taken from a woman aged 25 to 45 who had recovered from COVID-19. The sample taken for sequencing was PBMCs or T cells enriched from blood (not recorded which). The chain recombines TRBV18 with TRBJ1-5; D remains ambiguous. The CDR3 is CASSPTDSNQPQHF. DNA of the CDR3: TGTGCCAGCTCACCAACAGATAGCAATCAGCCCCAGCATTTT.